This T cell receptor beta chain was captured in a study of blood T cells in healthy people across ages. Study results and caveats: Naive and antigen-experienced cells were not separated, limiting conclusive comparison.

To note about this clonotype: No antigen is known for it.

Peripheral blood was drawn, approximately 9.4 milliliters per donor. Total RNA, at least 6 micrograms per sample, was extracted from PBMCs. CDR1 is SNHLY and CDR2 is FYNNEI in the germline V gene. The V end was cut by 5 bases, the J end by 1 base, with 9 bases between. CDR3 length: 14 residues. A sample-barcoded 5' primer and a J-beta primer mix were used in a second PCR of roughly 7 to 11 cycles. The authors tagged each cDNA molecule using a template-switch adaptor with 12 random nucleotides. TCRdb recomputed calls from the 5' RACE reads with MiXCR, one row per CDR3 protein. The sample lists 700,000 to 950,000 distinct CDR3 sequences; roughly 45% were seen once.

This sequence joins TRBV2 and TRBJ2-1, with D hard to call. The source is a woman in her sixties or seventies in good health. Material: blood. The CDR3 loop reads CASSPLRSYNEQFF. CDR3 bases: TGTGCCAGCAGTCCATTGAGGTCCTACAATGAGCAGTTCTTC.